This TCR beta chain was captured by sequencing in a study of shared clonotypes between healthy human individuals. Looking at the study overall: The study used three CD4 naive, three CD4 memory, two CD8 naive and one CD8 memory plate per donor.

A remark on this clone: What it binds is unknown.

The data were produced by immunoSEQ multiplex PCR, yet TCRdb's version contains in-frame clones alone and is incomplete. The table has approximately 2.3 million clones, roughly 93% seen once; the top ten hold 0.3% to 0.4%. Findings of the study overall: Researchers found naive subsets generally carried larger estimated richness than memory subsets. Naive CD4 clonotypes overlapped across a handful of donors at around 4.7%.

Sequenced material: naive CD4+ T cells from PBMCs. The subset here: CD45RA+ positively selected. The origin of this receptor is a young man in good health. Some clones in this sample may be carry-over from other donors' samples.

The CDR3 sequence: CASSLNAESGTGGDQPQHF. In nucleotides, the CDR3 is TGTGCCAGCAGTCTAAACGCCGAGTCCGGGACAGGGGGCGACCAGCCCCAGCATTTT. V and J are TRBV27 and TRBJ1-5, with 12 positions matching TRBD1. With V trimmed by 5 bases and J by 7 bases, 18 bases remained unmatched. This CDR3 contains 19 residues. Germline V gene data show CDR1 as MNHEY and CDR2 as SMNVEV (reference sequence).